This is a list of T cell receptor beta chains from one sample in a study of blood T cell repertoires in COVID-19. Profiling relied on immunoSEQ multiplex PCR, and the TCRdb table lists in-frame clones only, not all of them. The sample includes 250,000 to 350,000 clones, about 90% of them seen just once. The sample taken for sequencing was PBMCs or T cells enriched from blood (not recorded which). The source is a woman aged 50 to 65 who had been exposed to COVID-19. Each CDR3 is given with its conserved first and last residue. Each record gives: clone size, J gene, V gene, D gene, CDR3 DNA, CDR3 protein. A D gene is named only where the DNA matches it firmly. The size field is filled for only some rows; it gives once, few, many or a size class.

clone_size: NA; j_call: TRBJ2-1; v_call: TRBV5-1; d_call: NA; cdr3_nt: TGCGCCAGCAGCTTTGATCCGAGGTCCTACAATGAGCAGTTCTTC; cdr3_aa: CASSFDPRSYNEQFF
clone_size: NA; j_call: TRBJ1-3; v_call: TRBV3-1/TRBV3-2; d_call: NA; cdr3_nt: TGTGCCAGCAGCCGCAAGGGGAATAGAGGAAACACCATATATTTT; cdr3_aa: CASSRKGNRGNTIYF
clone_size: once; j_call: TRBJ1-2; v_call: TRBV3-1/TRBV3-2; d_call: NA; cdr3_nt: TGTGCCAGCAGCCCCGGGGGGGGCGCTTCCGGCTACACCTTC; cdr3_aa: CASSPGGGASGYTF
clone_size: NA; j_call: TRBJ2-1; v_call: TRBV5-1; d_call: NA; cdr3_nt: TGCGCCAGCAGCTCGGGGGTTCAGCGCGGCGATGAGCAGTTCTTC; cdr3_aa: CASSSGVQRGDEQFF
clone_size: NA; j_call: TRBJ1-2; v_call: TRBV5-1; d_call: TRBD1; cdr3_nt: TGCGCCAGCAGCTTGACAGGGGAGGTGGTGGGCTACACCTTC; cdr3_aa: CASSLTGEVVGYTF
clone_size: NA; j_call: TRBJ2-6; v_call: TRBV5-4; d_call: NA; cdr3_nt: TGTGCCAGCAGCGACCAGAGGGCTGGGGCCAACGTCCTGACTTTC; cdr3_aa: CASSDQRAGANVLTF
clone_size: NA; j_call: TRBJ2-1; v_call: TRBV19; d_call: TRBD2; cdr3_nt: TGTGCCTCCCAGCGAGCGGGGGGCAACACCTACAATGAGCAGTTCTTC; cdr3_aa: CASQRAGGNTYNEQFF
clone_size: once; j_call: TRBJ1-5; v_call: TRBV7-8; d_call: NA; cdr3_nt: TGTGCCAGCAGCTTAGTTGGGGAGAATCAGCCCCAGCATTTT; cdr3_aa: CASSLVGENQPQHF
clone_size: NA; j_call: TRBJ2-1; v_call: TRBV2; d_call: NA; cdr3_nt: TGTGCCAGCAGTGCTCGCGCTGCGGCGGTACATACCCAAAGTAATGAGCAGTTCTTC; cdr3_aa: CASSARAAAVHTQSNEQFF
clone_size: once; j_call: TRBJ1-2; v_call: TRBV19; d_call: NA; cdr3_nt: TGTGCCAGTAGTCCCGGGACAATTAACTATGGCTACACCTTC; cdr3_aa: CASSPGTINYGYTF
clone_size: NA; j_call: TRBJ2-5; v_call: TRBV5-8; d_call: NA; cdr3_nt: TGTGCCAGCAGCCCGGACTCGCAAGAGACCCAGTACTTC; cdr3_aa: CASSPDSQETQYF
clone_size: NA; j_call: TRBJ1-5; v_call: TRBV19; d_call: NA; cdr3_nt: TGTGCCAGTAGTCTCTACGAGGGAGCCAATCAGCCCCAGCATTTT; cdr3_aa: CASSLYEGANQPQHF
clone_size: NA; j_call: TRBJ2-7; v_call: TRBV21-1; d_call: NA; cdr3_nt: TGTGCCAGCAGCAAAGCCGGGATACGATTATGTATGGAGCAGTACTTC; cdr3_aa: CASSKAGIRLCMEQYF
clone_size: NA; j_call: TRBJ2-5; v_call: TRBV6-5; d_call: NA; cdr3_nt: TGTGCCAGCAGTCGACCGGGGGTGCAAGAGACCCAGTACTTC; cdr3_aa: CASSRPGVQETQYF
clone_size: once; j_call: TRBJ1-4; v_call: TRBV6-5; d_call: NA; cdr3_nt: TGTGCCAGCAGCCAGACAGAAACTAATGAAAAACTGTTTTTT; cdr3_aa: CASSQTETNEKLFF
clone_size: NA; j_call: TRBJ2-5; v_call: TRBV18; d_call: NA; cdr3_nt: TGTGCCAGCTCACCACAAGGGGCACAAGAGACCCAGTACTTC; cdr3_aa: CASSPQGAQETQYF
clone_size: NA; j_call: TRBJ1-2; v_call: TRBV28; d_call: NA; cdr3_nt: TGTGCCAGCGAGGGAGAGAACTATGGCTACACCTTC; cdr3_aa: CASEGENYGYTF
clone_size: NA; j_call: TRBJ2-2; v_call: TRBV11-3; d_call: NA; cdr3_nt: TGTGCCAGCAGCACCGGGATCACCGGGGAGCTGTTTTTT; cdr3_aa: CASSTGITGELFF
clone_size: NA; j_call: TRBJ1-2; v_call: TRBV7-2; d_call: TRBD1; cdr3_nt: TGTGCCAGCAGCTTAACACAGGGGAACTATGGCTACACCTTC; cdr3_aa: CASSLTQGNYGYTF
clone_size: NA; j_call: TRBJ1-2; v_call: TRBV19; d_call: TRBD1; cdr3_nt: TGTGCCAGTAGTCCTGGGACAGTAGTTGGGCCCAACTATGGCTACACCTTC; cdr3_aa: CASSPGTVVGPNYGYTF
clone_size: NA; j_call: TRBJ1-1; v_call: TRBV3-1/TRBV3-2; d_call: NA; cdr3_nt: TGTGCCAGCAGCCAAGAAGGACTGTTGAACACTGAAGCTTTCTTT; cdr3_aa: CASSQEGLLNTEAFF
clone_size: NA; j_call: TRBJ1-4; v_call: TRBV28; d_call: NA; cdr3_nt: TGTGCCAGCAGATCATCACCATTTCCACTCCAAACTGAAAAACTGTTTTTT; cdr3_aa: CASRSSPFPLQTEKLFF
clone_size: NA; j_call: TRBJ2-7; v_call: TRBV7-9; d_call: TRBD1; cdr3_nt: TGTGCCAGCAGCTTGGCAGACAGGGCTACCTACGAGCAGTACTTC; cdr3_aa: CASSLADRATYEQYF